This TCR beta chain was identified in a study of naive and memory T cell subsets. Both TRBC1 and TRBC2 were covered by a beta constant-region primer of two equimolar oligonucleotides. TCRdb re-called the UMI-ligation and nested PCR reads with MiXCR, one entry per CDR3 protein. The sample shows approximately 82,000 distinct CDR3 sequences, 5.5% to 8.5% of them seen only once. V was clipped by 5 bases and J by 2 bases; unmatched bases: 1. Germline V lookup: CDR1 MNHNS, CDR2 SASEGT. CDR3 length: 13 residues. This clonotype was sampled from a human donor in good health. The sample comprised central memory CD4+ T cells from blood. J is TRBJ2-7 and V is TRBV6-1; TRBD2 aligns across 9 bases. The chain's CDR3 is CASSRGGAYEQYF. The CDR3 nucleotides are TGTGCCAGCAGTCGCGGGGGGGCCTACGAGCAGTACTTC.